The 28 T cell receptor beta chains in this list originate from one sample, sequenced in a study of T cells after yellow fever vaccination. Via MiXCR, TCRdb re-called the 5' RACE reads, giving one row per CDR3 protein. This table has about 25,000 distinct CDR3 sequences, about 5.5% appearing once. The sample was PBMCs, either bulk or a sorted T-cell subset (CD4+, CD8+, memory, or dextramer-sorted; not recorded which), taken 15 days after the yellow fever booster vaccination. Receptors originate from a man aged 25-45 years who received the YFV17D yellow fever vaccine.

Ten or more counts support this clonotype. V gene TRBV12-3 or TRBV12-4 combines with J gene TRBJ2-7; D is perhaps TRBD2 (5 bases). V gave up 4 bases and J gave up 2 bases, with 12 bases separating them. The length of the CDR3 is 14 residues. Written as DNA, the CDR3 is TGTGCCAGCAGTTCCCCGGAGGTAGCCTACGAGCAGTACTTC. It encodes CASSSPEVAYEQYF.

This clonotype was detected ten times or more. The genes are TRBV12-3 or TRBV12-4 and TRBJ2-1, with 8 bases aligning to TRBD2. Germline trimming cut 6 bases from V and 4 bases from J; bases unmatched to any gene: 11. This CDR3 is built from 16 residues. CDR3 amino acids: CASSPPGLGSYNEQFF. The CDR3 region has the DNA TGTGCCAGCAGCCCCCCGGGACTAGGGTCGTACAATGAGCAGTTCTTC.

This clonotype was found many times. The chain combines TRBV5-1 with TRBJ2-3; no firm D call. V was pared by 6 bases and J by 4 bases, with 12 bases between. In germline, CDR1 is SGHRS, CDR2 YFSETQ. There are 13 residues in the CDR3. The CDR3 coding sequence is TGCGCCAGCAATGAAGCGTTAGCAGATACGCAGTATTTT. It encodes CASNEALADTQYF.

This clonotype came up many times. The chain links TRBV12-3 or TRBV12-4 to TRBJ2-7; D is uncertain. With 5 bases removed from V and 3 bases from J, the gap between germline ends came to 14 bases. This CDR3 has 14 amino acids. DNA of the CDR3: TGTGCCAGCAGTGTCCTCTTAGGGCGCTACGAGCAGTACTTC. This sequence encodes CASSVLLGRYEQYF.

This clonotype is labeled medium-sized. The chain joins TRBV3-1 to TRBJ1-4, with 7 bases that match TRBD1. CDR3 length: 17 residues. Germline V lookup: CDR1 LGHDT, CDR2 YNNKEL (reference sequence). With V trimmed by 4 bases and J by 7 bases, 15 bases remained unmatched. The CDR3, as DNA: TGTGCCAGCAGCCGCATCTTTCCGGGACAGCCTTCTGAAAAACTGTTTTTT. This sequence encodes CASSRIFPGQPSEKLFF.

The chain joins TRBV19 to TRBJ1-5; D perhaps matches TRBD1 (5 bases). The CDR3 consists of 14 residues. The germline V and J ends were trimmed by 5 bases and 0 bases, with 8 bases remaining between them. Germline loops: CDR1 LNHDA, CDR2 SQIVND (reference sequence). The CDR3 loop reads CASSQGYSNQPQHF. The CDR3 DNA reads TGTGCCAGTAGTCAGGGATATAGCAATCAGCCCCAGCATTTT.

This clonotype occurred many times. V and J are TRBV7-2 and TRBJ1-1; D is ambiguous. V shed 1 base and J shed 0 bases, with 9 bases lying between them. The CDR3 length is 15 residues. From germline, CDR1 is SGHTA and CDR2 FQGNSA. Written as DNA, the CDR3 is TGTGCCAGCAGCTTAGTGGGTTACATGAACACTGAAGCTTTCTTT. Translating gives CASSLVGYMNTEAFF.

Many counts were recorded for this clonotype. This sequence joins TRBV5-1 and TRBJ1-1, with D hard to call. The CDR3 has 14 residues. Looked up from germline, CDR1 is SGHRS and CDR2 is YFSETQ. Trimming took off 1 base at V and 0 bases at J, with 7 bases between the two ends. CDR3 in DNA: TGCGCCAGCAGCTTGCGGGAGCTGAACACTGAAGCTTTCTTT. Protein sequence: CASSLRELNTEAFF.

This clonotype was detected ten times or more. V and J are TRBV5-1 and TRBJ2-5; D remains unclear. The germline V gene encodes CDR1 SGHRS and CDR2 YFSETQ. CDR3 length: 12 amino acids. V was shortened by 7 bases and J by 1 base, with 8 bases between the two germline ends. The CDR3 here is CASRLTQETQYF. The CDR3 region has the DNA TGCGCCAGCCGGCTAACCCAAGAGACCCAGTACTTC.

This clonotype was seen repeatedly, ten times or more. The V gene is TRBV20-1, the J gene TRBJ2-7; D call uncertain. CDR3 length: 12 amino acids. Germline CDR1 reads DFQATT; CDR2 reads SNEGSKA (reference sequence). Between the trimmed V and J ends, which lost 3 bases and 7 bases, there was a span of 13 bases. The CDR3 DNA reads TGCAGTGCTAGTGCCCCTGGTGGAGAGCAGTACTTC. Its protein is CSASAPGGEQYF.

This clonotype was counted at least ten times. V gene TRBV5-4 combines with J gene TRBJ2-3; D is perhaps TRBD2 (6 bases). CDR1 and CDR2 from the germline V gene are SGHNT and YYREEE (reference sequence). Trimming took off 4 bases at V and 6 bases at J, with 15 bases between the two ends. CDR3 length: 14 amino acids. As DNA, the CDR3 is TGTGCCAGCAGCCTCCGAGGAGGGAGTGATACGCAGTATTTT. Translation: CASSLRGGSDTQYF.

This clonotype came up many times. CDR3: CASSWRRPGADTQYF. CDR3 DNA sequence: TGTGCCAGCAGCTGGAGGCGGCCGGGGGCAGATACGCAGTATTTT. V and J are TRBV5-6 and TRBJ2-3; maybe TRBD2 (6 bases). This CDR3 contains 15 residues. Germline V CDR1 and CDR2: SGHDT, YYEEEE. Trimming removed 3 bases from V and 4 bases from J, with 15 bases in between.

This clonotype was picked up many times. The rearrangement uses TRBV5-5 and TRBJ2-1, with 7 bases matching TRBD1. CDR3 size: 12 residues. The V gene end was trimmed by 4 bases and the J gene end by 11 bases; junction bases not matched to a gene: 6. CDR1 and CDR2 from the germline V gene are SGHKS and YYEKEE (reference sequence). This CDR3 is CASSDDRVQQFF. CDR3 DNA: TGTGCCAGCAGCGACGACAGGGTCCAGCAGTTCTTC. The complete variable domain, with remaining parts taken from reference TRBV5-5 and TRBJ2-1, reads DAGVTQSPTHLIKTRGQQVTLRCSPISGHKSVSWYQQVLGQGPQFIFQYYEKEERGRGNFPDRFSARQFPNYSSELNVNALLLGDSALYLCASSDDRVQQFFGPGTRLTVL.

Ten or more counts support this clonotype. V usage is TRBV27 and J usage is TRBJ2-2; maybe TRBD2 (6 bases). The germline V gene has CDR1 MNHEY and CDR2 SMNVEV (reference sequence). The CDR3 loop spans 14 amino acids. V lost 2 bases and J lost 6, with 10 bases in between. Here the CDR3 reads CASSLKGGAGELFF. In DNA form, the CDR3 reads TGTGCCAGCAGTTTAAAGGGCGGGGCCGGGGAGCTGTTTTTT.

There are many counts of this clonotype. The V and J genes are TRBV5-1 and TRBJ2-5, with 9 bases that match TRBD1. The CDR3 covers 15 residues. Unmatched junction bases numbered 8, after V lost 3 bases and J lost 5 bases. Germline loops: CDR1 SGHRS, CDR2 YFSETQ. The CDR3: CASSSTGGVGETQYF. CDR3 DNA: TGCGCCAGCAGCTCCACAGGGGGCGTGGGGGAGACCCAGTACTTC. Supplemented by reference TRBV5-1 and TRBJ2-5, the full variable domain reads KAGVTQTPRYLIKTRGQQVTLSCSPISGHRSVSWYQQTPGQGLQFLFEYFSETQRNKGNFPGRFSGRQFSNSRSEMNVSTLELGDSALYLCASSSTGGVGETQYFGPGTRLLVL.

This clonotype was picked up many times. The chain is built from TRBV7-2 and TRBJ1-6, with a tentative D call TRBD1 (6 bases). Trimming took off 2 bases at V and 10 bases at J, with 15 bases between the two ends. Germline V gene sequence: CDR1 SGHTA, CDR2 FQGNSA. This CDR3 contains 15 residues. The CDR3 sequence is CASSLITGFESPLHF. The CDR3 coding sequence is TGTGCCAGCAGCTTAATTACAGGGTTTGAGTCACCCCTCCACTTT.

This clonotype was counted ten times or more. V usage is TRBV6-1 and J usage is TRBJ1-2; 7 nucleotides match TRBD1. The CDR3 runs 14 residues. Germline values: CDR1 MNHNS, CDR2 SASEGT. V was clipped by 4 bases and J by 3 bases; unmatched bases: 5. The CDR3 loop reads CASSVQGIDYGYTF. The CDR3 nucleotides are TGTGCCAGCAGTGTACAGGGGATCGACTATGGCTACACCTTC.

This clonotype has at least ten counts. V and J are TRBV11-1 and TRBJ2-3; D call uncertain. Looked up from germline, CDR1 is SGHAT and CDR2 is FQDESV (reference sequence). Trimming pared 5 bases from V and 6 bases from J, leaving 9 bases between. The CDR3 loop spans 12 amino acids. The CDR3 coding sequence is TGTGCCAGCAGCATAGGGATTGATACGCAGTATTTT. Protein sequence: CASSIGIDTQYF.

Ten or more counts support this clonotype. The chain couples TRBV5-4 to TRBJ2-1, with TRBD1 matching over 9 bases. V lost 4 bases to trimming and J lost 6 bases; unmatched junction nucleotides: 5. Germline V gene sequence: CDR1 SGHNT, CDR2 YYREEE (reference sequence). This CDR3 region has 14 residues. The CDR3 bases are TGTGCCAGCAGCAAGCGGGACAGGGTCAATGAGCAGTTCTTC. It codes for CASSKRDRVNEQFF. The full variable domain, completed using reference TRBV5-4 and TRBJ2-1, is ETGVTQSPTHLIKTRGQQVTLRCSSQSGHNTVSWYQQALGQGPQFIFQYYREEENGRGNFPPRFSGLQFPNYSSELNVNALELDDSALYLCASSKRDRVNEQFFGPGTRLTVL.

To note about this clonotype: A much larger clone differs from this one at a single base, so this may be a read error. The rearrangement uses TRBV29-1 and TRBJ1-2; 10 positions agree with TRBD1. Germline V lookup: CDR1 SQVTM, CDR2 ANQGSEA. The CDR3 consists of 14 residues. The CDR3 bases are TGCAGCGTCGGACAGGGGGGGTCTAAGTATGGCTACACCTTC. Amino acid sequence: CSVGQGGSKYGYTF.

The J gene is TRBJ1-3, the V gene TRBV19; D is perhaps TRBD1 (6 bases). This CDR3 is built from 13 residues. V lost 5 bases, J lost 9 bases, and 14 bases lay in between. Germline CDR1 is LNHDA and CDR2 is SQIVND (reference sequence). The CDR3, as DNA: TGTGCCAGTAGTCACAGGGACTCCACCACCATATATTTT. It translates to CASSHRDSTTIYF.

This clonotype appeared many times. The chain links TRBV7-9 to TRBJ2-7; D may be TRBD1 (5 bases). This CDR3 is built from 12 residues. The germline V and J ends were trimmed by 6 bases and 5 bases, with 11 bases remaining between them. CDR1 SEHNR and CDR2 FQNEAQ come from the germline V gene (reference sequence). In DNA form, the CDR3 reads TGTGCCAGCAGTTACCGACAGAACGAGCAGTACTTC. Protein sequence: CASSYRQNEQYF. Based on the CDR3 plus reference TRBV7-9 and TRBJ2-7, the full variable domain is DTGVSQNPRHKITKRGQNVTFRCDPISEHNRLYWYRQTLGQGPEFLTYFQNEAQLEKSRLLSDRFSAERPKGSFSTLEIQRTEQGDSAMYLCASSYRQNEQYFGPGTRLTVT.

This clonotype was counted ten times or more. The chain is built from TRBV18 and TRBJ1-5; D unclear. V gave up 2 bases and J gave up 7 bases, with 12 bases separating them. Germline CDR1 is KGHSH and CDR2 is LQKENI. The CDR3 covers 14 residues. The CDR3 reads CASSPGLNGQPQHF. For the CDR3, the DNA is TGTGCCAGCTCACCAGGTTTAAATGGCCAGCCCCAGCATTTT.

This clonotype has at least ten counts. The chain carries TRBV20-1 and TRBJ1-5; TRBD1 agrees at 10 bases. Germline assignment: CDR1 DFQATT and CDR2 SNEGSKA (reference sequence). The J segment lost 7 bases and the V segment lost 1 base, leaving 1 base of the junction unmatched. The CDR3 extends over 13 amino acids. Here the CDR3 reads CSARGTGGQPQHF. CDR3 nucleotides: TGCAGTGCTAGAGGGACAGGGGGGCAGCCCCAGCATTTT.

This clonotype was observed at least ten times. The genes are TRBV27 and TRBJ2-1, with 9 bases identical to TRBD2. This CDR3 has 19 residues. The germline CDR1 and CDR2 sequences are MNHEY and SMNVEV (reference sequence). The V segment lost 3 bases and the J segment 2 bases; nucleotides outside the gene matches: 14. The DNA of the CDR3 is TGTGCCAGCAGTTTCCACAGGGAGCGGCTAGCGGGGCCCTACAATGAGCAGTTCTTC. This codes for CASSFHRERLAGPYNEQFF.

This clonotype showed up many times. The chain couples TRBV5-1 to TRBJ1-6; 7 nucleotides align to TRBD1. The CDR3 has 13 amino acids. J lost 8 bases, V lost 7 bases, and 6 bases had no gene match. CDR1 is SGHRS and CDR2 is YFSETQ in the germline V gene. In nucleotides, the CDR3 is TGCGCCAGCCAACAGGGGAGGGATTCACCCCTCCACTTT. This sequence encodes CASQQGRDSPLHF.

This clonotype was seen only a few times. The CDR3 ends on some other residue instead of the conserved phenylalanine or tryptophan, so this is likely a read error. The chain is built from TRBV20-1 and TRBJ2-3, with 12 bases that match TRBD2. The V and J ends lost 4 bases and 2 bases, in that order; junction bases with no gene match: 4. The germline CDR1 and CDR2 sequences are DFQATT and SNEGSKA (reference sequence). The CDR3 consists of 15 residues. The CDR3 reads CSATLAGGSTDTQYL. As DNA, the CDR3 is TGCAGTGCTACCCTAGCGGGAGGGTCCACAGATACGCAGTATCTT.

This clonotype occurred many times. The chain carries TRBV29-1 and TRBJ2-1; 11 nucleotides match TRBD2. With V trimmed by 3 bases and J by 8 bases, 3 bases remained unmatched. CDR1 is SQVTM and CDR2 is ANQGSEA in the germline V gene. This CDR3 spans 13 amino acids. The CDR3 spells CSVDTSGGDEQFF. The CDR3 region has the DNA TGCAGCGTTGATACTAGCGGGGGTGATGAGCAGTTCTTC.